Listed here are 3 T cell receptor beta chains from one sample, sequenced in a study of regulatory dendritic cells for organ transplantation. Allogeneic regulatory or mature dendritic cells were co-cultured for 5 days with CFSE-labeled sorted T cells at 1:10. Assay used: immunoSEQ multiplex PCR; TCRdb lists only in-frame clones, some missing. The sample records 15,000 to 20,000 clones, less than 85% being singletons. The antigens of these receptors remain unknown. The sequencing input was memory CD4+ T cells from blood cultured with regulatory dendritic cells. Subset meaning: CD45RO+ memory T cells. The receptors originated from a human donor in good health.

The chain is built from TRBV7-2 and TRBJ1-2; D unclear. The V gene lost 10 bases and the J gene lost 3 bases, with 15 bases spanning the gap. Per germline, CDR1 SGHTA and CDR2 FQGNSA. The CDR3 consists of 13 residues. The CDR3 bases are TGTGCCAACGCTAAAACAGACCACTATGGCTACACCTTC. Protein: CANAKTDHYGYTF.

The CDR3 DNA reads TGTGCCAGCAGCCGGGGCGAGGGCTACGAGCAGTACTTC. Its translation is CASSRGEGYEQYF. The genes are TRBV4-2 and TRBJ2-7; D might be TRBD1 or TRBD2, each matching 5 bases. Per the germline V gene, CDR1 is LGHNA and CDR2 is YNFKEQ. The CDR3 is 13 amino acids. Trimming removed 4 bases from V and 3 bases from J, with 10 bases in between.

The chain joins TRBV6-1 to TRBJ2-3; tentatively, D is TRBD1 or TRBD2 (5 bases each). CDR1 and CDR2 (germline): MNHNS, SASEGT. Trimming stripped 10 bases from V and 0 bases from J, with 8 bases between. This CDR3 has 12 residues. CDR3 sequence (DNA): TGTGCCACGGGGCAGAGCACAGATACGCAGTATTTT. Residues: CATGQSTDTQYF.